Presented here are 10 T cell receptor beta chains from one specimen sequenced in a study of blood T cells in healthy people across ages. Sample-barcoded 5' priming and a J-beta primer mix drove a second PCR of about 6 to 12 cycles. A single record per CDR3 protein comes from TCRdb applying MiXCR to the 5' RACE reads. The table lists almost 800,000 distinct CDR3 sequences, about three fifths of them singletons, with about 20% in the top ten. The source material was blood. The origin of the receptors is a man aged 25 to 40 in good health.

This chain links TRBV3-1 with TRBJ2-1; 12 bases are shared with TRBD2. Per the germline V gene, CDR1 is LGHDT and CDR2 is YNNKEL (reference sequence). Trimming removed 5 bases from V and 1 base from J; junction bases left unmatched: 15. CDR3 size: 20 residues. In DNA, the CDR3 is TGTGCCAGCAGCTCCCCCGGCCCTAGCGGGGGGGCCTTGTCCTACAATGAGCAGTTCTTC. Translated, it gives CASSSPGPSGGALSYNEQFF.

CDR3 in amino acids: CASSKPPCAGGYTDTQYF. CDR3 nucleotide sequence: TGTGCCAGCAGCAAACCCCCGTGTGCGGGGGGCTACACAGATACGCAGTATTTT. The chain links TRBV21-1 to TRBJ2-3; the table assigns TRBD1, which was not confirmed against the DNA. TRBV21-1 has pseudogene status. The length of the CDR3 is 18 residues.

This chain links TRBV11-2 with TRBJ2-3; D possibly corresponds to TRBD2 (6 bases). The CDR3 extends over 16 amino acids. The ends were cut back, 3 bases at V and 3 bases at J, with 16 bases in the middle. The germline V gene has CDR1 SGHAT and CDR2 FQNNGV. CDR3 region: CASSFRRRGDTDTQYF. CDR3 nucleotide sequence: TGTGCCAGCAGCTTTAGACGGCGGGGAGATACAGATACGCAGTATTTT.

The chain is built from TRBV29-1 and TRBJ1-2, with a weak D call TRBD1 (5 bases). Per germline, CDR1 SQVTM and CDR2 ANQGSEA. This CDR3 comprises 11 residues. The ends were cut back, 4 bases at V and 6 bases at J, with 9 bases in the middle. The CDR3 sequence: CSVGGGNGYTF. The CDR3, as DNA: TGCAGCGTTGGGGGGGGGAATGGCTACACCTTC.

The chain's CDR3 is CSDLAGGSTDTQYF. The CDR3 DNA sequence: TGCAGCGATCTAGCGGGGGGTTCCACAGATACGCAGTATTTT. The V gene is TRBV29-1, the J gene TRBJ2-3, with 11 bases matching TRBD2. Germline trimming cut 7 bases from V and 2 bases from J; bases unmatched to any gene: 5. The CDR3 contains 14 residues. Germline assignment: CDR1 SQVTM and CDR2 ANQGSEA.

In its sample, this clonotype was seen a few times. The rearrangement links TRBV29-1 to TRBJ1-2; D is unresolved. The CDR3 is 12 residues long. Trimming removed 7 bases from V and 7 bases from J, with 16 bases in between. Germline assignment: CDR1 SQVTM and CDR2 ANQGSEA. The CDR3 nucleotides are TGCAGCGCCAGCCTGGAGGAAGGTGGCTACACCTTC. This sequence encodes CSASLEEGGYTF.

V is TRBV25-1 and J is TRBJ2-5, with D perhaps matching TRBD1 or TRBD2 (5 bases each). Germline V gene data show CDR1 as MGHDK and CDR2 as SYGVNS. V was shortened by 3 bases and J by 4 bases, with 12 bases between the two germline ends. The CDR3 is 14 residues long. The CDR3 loop is CASSELGRPETQYF. For the CDR3, the DNA is TGTGCCAGCAGTGAGTTGGGACGGCCAGAGACCCAGTACTTC.

This clonotype was seen only once. The rearrangement joins TRBV5-1 to TRBJ2-1; the D gene is possibly TRBD2 (5 bases). Germline V gene lookup returns CDR1 SGHRS and CDR2 YFSETQ. The V end was cut by 4 bases, the J end by 8 bases, with 16 bases between. The CDR3 contains 14 residues. CDR3 in amino acids: CASSPLERADEQFF. DNA of the CDR3: TGCGCCAGCAGCCCCTTGGAGAGGGCGGATGAGCAGTTCTTC.

The V call is TRBV5-5, the J call TRBJ2-1, with TRBD2 matching 8 bases. The CDR3 spans 15 residues. In germline, CDR1 is SGHKS, CDR2 YYEKEE (reference sequence). Germline trimming cut 3 bases from V and 0 bases from J; bases unmatched to any gene: 2. This CDR3 reads CASSSTSASYNEQFF. CDR3 bases: TGTGCCAGCAGCTCGACTAGCGCCTCCTACAATGAGCAGTTCTTC.

The V gene is TRBV29-1, the J gene TRBJ2-1; no clear D. V shed 0 bases and J shed 10 bases, with 13 bases lying between them. The CDR3 extends over 13 amino acids. The germline V gene has CDR1 SQVTM and CDR2 ANQGSEA. CDR3 residues: CSVEDPESREQFF. As DNA, the CDR3 is TGCAGCGTTGAAGATCCCGAGAGTAGGGAGCAGTTCTTC.